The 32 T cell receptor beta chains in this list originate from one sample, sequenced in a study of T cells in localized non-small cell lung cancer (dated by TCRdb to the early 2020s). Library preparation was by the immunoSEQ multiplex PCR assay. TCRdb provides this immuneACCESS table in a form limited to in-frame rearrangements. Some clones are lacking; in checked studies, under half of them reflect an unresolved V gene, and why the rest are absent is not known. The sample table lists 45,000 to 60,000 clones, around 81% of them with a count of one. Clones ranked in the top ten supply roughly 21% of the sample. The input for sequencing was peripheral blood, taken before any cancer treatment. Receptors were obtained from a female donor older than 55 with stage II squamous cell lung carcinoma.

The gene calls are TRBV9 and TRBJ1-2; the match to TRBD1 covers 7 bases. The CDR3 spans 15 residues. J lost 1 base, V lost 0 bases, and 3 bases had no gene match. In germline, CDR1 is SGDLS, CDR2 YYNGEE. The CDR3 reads CASSVGQGFNYGYTF. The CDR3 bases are TGTGCCAGCAGCGTAGGACAGGGTTTTAACTATGGCTACACCTTC.

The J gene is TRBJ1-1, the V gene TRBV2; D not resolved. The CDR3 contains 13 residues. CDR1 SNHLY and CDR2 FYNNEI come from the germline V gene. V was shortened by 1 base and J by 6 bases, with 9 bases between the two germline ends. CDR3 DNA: TGTGCCAGCAGTGAAGTGGAGGATCCTGAAGCTTTCTTT. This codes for CASSEVEDPEAFF. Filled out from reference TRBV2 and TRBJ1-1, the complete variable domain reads EPEVTQTPSHQVTQMGQEVILRCVPISNHLYFYWYRQILGQKVEFLVSFYNNEISEKSEIFDDQFSVERPDGSNFTLKIRSTKLEDSAMYFCASSEVEDPEAFFGQGTRLTVV.

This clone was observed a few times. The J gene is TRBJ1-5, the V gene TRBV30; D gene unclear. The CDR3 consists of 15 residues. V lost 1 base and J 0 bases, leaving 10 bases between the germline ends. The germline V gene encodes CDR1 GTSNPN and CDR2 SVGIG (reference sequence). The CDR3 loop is CAWSGGFNSNQPQHF. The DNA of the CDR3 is TGTGCCTGGAGTGGAGGGTTTAATAGCAATCAGCCCCAGCATTTT.

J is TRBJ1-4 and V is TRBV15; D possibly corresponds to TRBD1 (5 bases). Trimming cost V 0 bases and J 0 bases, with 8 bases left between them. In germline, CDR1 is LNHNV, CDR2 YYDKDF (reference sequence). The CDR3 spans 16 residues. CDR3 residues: CATSRDMGATNEKLFF. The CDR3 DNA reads TGTGCCACCAGCAGAGATATGGGGGCAACTAATGAAAAACTGTTTTTT. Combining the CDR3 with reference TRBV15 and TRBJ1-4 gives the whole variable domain DAMVIQNPRYQVTQFGKPVTLSCSQTLNHNVMYWYQQKSSQAPKLLFHYYDKDFNNEADTPDNFQSRRPNTSFCFLDIRSPGLGDTAMYLCATSRDMGATNEKLFFGSGTQLSVL.

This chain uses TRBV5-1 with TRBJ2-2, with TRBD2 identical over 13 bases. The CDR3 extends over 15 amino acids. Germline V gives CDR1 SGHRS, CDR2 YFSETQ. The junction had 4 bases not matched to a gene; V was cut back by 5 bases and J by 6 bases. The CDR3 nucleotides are TGCGCCAGCAGACGGACTAGCGGGGGAGCCGGGGAGCTGTTTTTT. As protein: CASRRTSGGAGELFF.

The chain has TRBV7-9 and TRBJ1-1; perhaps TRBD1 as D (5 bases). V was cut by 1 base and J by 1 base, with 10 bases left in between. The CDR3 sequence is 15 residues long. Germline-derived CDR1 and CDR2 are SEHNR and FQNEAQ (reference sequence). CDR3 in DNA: TGTGCCAGCAGCTTAGTGCGGGGCCCGAACACTGAAGCTTTCTTT. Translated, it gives CASSLVRGPNTEAFF.

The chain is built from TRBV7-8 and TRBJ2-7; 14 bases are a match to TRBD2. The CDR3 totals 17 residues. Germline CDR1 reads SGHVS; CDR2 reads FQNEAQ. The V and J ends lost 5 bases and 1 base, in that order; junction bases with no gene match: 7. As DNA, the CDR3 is TGTGCCAGCAGCCAAGGACTAGCGGGGGGCCAATCCTACGAGCAGTACTTC. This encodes CASSQGLAGGQSYEQYF.

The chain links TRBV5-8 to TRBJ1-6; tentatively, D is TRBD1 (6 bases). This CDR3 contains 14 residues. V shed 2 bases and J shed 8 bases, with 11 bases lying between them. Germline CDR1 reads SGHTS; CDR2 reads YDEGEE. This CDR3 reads CASSFYRDDSPLHF. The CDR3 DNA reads TGTGCCAGCAGCTTTTACAGGGATGATTCACCCCTCCACTTT.

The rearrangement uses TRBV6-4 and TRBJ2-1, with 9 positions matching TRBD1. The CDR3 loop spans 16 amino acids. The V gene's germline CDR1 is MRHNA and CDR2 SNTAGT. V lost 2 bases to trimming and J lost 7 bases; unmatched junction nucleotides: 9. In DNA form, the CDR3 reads TGTGCCAGCAGTGACCCTTTTGGGACAGGGAAGAATGAGCAGTTCTTC. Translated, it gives CASSDPFGTGKNEQFF.

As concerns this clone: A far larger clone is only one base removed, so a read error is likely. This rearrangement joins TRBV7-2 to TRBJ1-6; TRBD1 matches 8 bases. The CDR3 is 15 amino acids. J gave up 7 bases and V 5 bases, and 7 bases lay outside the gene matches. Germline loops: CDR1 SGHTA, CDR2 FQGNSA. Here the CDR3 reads CASSQATGENSPLHF. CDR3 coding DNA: TGTGCCAGCAGCCAAGCGACAGGGGAAAATTCACCCCTCCACTTT. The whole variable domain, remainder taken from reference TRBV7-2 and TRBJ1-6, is GAGVSQSPSNKVTEKGKDVELRCDPISGHTALYWYRQSLGQGLEFLIYFQGNSAPDKSGLPSDRFSAERTGGSVSTLTIQRTQQEDSAVYLCASSQATGENSPLHFGNGTRLTVT.

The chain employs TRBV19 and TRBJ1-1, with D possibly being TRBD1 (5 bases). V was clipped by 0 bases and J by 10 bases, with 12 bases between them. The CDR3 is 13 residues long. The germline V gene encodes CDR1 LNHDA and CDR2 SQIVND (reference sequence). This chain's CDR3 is CASSIDRRDGAFF. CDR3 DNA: TGTGCCAGTAGTATAGATCGCAGGGATGGAGCTTTCTTT.

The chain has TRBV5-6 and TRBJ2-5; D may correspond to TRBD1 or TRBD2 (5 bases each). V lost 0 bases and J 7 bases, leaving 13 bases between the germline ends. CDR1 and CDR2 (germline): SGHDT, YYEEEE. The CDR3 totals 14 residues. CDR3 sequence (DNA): TGTGCCAGCAGCTTGGGTCCGGGGCCCGGGACCCAGTACTTC. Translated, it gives CASSLGPGPGTQYF.

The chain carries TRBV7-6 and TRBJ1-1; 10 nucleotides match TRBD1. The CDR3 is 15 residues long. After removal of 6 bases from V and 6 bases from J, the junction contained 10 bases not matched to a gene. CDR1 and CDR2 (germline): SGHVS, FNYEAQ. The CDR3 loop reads CASRKTTGGLSEAFF. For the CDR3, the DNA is TGTGCCAGCAGGAAAACGACAGGGGGCCTTTCTGAAGCTTTCTTT. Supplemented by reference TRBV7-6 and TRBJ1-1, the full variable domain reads GAGVSQSPRYKVTKRGQDVALRCDPISGHVSLYWYRQALGQGPEFLTYFNYEAQQDKSGLPNDRFSAERPEGSISTLTIQRTEQRDSAMYRCASRKTTGGLSEAFFGQGTRLTVV.

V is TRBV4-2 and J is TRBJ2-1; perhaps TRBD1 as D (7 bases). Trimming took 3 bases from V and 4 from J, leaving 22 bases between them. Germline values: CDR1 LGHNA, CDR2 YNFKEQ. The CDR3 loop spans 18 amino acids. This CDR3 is CASSQGPGGFSSYNEQFF. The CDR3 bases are TGTGCCAGCAGCCAGGGGCCAGGGGGGTTCTCCAGTTACAATGAGCAGTTCTTC.

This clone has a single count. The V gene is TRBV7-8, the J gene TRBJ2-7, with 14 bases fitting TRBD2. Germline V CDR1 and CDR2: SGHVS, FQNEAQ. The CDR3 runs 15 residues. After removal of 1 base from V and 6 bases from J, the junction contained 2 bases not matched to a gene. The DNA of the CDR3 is TGTGCCAGCAGCTTAGAGGGACTAGCGGGGGTCGAGCAGTACTTC. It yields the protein CASSLEGLAGVEQYF.

Here the CDR3 reads CASVSSTSGTDTQYF. CDR3 in DNA: TGCGCCAGCGTCTCTTCTACCTCGGGCACAGATACGCAGTATTTT. The chain employs TRBV5-1 and TRBJ2-3; D unclear. V was trimmed by 7 bases and J by 1 base, leaving 16 bases between them. The CDR3 sequence is 15 residues long. Germline V lookup: CDR1 SGHRS, CDR2 YFSETQ.

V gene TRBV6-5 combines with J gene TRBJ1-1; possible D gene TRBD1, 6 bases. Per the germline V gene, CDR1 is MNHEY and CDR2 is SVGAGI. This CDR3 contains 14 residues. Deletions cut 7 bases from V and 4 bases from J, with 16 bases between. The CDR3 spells CASIYRTGLTEAFF. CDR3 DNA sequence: TGTGCCAGCATCTATCGTACAGGGCTCACTGAAGCTTTCTTT.

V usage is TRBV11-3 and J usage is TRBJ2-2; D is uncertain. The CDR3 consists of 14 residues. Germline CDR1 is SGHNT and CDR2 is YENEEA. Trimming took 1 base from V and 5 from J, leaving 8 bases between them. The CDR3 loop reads CASSLVSGTGELFF. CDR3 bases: TGTGCCAGCAGCTTAGTGTCTGGTACCGGGGAGCTGTTTTTT.

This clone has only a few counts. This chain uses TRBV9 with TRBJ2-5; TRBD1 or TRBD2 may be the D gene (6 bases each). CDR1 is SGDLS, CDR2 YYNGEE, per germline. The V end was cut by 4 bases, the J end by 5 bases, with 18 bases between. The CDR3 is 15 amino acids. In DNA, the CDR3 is TGTGCCAGCAGCTCCCTTGACTGGAGGGGGGAGACCCAGTACTTC. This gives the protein CASSSLDWRGETQYF.

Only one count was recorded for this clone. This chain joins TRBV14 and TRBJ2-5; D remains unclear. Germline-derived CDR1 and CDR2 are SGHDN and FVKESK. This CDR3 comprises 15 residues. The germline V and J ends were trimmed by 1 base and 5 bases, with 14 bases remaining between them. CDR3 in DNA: TGTGCCAGCAGCCAAGTTGCAGGCCCATGGGAGACCCAGTACTTC. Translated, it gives CASSQVAGPWETQYF.

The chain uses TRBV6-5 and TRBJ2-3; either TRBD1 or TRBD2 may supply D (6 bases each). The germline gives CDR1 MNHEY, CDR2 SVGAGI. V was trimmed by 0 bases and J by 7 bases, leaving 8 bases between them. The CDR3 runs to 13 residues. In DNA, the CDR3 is TGTGCCAGCAGTTACTCAGGGGGGTATACGCAGTATTTT. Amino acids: CASSYSGGYTQYF.

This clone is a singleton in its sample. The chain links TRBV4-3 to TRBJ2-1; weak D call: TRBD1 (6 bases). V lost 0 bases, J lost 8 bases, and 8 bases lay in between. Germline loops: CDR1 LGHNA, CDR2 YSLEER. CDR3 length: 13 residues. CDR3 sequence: CASSQDPGDEQFF. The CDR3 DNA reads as TGCGCCAGCAGCCAAGATCCAGGGGATGAGCAGTTCTTC.

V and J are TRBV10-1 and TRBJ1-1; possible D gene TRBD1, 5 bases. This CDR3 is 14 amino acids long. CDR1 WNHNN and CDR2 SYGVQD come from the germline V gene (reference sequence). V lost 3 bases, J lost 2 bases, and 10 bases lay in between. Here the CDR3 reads CASSDLGPNTEAFF. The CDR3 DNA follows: TGCGCCAGCAGTGATCTGGGACCTAACACTGAAGCTTTCTTT.

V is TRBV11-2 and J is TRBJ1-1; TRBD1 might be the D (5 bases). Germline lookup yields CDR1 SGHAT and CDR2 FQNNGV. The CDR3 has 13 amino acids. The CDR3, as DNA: TGTGTCACCTCACAGGAGCGGAGCACTGAAGCTTTCTTT. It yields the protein CVTSQERSTEAFF.

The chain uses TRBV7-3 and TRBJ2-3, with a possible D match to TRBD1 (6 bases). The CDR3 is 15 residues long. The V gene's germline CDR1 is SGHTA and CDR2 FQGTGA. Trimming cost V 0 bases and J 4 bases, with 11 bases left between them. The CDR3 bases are TGTGCCAGCAGCTTAACGCACAGGGAATCAGATACGCAGTATTTT. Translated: CASSLTHRESDTQYF.

The CDR3 loop reads CASNRGTGRTEAFF. DNA of the CDR3: TGTGCCAGTAACCGGGGCACAGGGCGGACTGAAGCTTTCTTT. The chain is built from TRBV19 and TRBJ1-1; weak D call: TRBD1 (6 bases). Germline-derived CDR1 and CDR2 are LNHDA and SQIVND (reference sequence). This CDR3 region has 14 residues. The V end was cut by 7 bases, the J end by 5 bases, with 17 bases between.

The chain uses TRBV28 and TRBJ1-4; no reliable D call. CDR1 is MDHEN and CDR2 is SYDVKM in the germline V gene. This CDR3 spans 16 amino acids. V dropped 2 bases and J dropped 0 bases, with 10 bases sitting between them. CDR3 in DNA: TGTGCCAGCAGTTTAAATTTGGCGGCAACTAATGAAAAACTGTTTTTT. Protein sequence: CASSLNLAATNEKLFF.

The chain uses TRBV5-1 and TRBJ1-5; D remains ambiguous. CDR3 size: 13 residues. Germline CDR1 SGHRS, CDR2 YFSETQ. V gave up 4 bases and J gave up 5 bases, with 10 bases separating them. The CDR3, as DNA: TGCGCCAGCAGCCCCGACGGTTATCAGCCCCAGCATTTT. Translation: CASSPDGYQPQHF.

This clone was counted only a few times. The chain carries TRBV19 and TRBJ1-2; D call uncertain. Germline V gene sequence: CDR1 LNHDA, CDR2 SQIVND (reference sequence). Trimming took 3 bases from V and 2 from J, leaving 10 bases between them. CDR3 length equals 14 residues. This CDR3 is CASSMSGRNYGYTF. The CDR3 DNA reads TGTGCCAGTAGTATGAGCGGTCGGAACTATGGCTACACCTTC. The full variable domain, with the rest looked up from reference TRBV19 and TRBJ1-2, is DGGITQSPKYLFRKEGQNVTLSCEQNLNHDAMYWYRQDPGQGLRLIYYSQIVNDFQKGDIAEGYSVSREKKESFPLTVTSAQKNPTAFYLCASSMSGRNYGYTFGSGTRLTVV.

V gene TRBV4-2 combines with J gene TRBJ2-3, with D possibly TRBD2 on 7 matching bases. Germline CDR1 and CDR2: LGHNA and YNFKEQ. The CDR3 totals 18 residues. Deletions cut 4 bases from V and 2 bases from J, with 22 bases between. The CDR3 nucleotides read TGTGCCAGCAGCCTCAAGTCGAGAGGGGGGGCGGACACAGATACGCAGTATTTT. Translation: CASSLKSRGGADTDTQYF.

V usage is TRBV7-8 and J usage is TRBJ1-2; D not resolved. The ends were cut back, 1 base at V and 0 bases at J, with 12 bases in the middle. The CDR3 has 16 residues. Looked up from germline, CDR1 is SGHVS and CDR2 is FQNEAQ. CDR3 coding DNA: TGTGCCAGCAGCTTAGGAGTGCAGCTCCCTAACTATGGCTACACCTTC. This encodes CASSLGVQLPNYGYTF.

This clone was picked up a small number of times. The CDR3 loop reads CASSIGVGGNEQFF. CDR3 bases: TGTGCCAGTAGTATAGGGGTAGGGGGGAATGAGCAGTTCTTC. This chain connects TRBV19 to TRBJ2-1; D may be TRBD1 or TRBD2 (6 bases each). The CDR3 sequence is 14 residues long. Trimming pared 1 base from V and 7 bases from J, leaving 11 bases between. From germline, CDR1 is LNHDA and CDR2 SQIVND (reference sequence).